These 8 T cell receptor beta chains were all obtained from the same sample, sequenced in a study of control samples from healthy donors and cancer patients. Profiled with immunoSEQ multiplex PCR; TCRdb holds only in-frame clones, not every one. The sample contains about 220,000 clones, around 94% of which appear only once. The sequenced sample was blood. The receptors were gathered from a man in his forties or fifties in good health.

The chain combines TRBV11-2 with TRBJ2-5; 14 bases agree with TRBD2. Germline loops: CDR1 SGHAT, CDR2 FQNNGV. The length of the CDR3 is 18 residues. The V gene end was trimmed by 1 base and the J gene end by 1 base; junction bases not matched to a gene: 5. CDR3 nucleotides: TGTGCCAGCAGCTTAGGGTCTGGACTAGCGGGGGGCCAAGAGACCCAGTACTTC. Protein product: CASSLGSGLAGGQETQYF.

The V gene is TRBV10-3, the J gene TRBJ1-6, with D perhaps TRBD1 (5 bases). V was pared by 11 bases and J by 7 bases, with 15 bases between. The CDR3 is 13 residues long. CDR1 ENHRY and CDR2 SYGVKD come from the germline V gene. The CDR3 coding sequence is TGTGCCTCAACCGGGACGGGAAATTCACCCCTCCACTTT. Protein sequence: CASTGTGNSPLHF.

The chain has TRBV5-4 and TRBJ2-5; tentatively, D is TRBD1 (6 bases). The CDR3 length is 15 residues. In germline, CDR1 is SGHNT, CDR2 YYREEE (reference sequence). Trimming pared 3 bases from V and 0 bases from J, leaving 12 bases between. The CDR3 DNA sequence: TGTGCCAGCAGCTACGACAGGAGGTACCAAGAGACCCAGTACTTC. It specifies CASSYDRRYQETQYF.

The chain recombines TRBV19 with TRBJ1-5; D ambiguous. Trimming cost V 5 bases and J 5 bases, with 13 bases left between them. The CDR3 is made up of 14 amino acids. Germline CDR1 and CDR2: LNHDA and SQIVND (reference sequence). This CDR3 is CASSSRGGDQPQHF. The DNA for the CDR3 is TGTGCCAGTAGTTCCCGAGGAGGAGATCAGCCCCAGCATTTT.

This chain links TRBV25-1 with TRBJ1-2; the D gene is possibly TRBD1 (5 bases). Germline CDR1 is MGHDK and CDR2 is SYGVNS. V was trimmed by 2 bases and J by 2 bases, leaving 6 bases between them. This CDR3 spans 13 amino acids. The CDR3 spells CASSEGGNYGYTF. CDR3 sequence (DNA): TGTGCCAGCAGTGAAGGGGGAAACTATGGCTACACCTTC.

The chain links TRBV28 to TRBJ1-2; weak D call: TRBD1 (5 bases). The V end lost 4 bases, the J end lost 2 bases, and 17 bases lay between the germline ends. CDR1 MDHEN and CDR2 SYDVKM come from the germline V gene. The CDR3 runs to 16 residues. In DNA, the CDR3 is TGTGCCAGCAGTTCTCATACGGGACCCCGGAACTATGGCTACACCTTC. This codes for CASSSHTGPRNYGYTF.

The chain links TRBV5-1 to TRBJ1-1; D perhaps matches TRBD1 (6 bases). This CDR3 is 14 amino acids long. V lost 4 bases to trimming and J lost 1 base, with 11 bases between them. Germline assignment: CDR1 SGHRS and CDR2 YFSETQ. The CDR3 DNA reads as TGCGCCAGCAGCGCCGACAGGCCGAACACTGAAGCTTTCTTT. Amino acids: CASSADRPNTEAFF.

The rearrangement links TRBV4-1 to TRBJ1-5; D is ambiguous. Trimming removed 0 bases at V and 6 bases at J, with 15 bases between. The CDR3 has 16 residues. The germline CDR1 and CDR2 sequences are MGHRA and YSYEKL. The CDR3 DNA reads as TGCGCCAGCAGCCAAGATCCGGGCCAAGAGAGTCAGCCCCAGCATTTT. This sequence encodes CASSQDPGQESQPQHF.